The 18 T cell receptor beta chains given below trace back to one sample, sequenced in a study of cytomegalovirus exposure and HLA in healthy donors. Amplification used 60 Vbeta primers and 13 Jbeta primers. The method was immunoSEQ multiplex PCR; TCRdb's version includes in-frame clones alone and lacks a portion of them. The sample shows around 250,000 clones, 70% to 90% of them seen only once. Sequenced sample: PBMCs. The source of these receptors is an older woman in good health and CMV-seropositive.

The V and J genes are TRBV15 and TRBJ2-6; 8 bases align to TRBD2. CDR3 length equals 19 residues. Germline V gene sequence: CDR1 LNHNV, CDR2 YYDKDF (reference sequence). Trimming cost V 1 base and J 2 bases; bases outside gene matches: 10. The CDR3 DNA is TGTGCCACCAGCAGAGGATTACGGGAGGGCCTTGCTGGGGCCAACGTCCTGACTTTC. Residues: CATSRGLREGLAGANVLTF.

The chain links TRBV21-1 to TRBJ2-3; the DNA was not used to check the table's D call, TRBD1. TRBV21-1 is marked as a pseudogene. There are 21 residues in the CDR3. CDR3: CASRDSVRDRDERSSTDTQYF. In DNA, the CDR3 is TGTGCCAGCAGGGATTCTGTGCGGGACAGGGATGAAAGATCTAGCACAGATACGCAGTATTTT.

The CDR3 sequence is CASSAPGQAYNPEAFF. The CDR3 coding sequence is TGTGCCAGCAGTGCTCCGGGACAGGCCTACAACCCTGAAGCTTTCTTT. The V call is TRBV6-1, the J call TRBJ1-1; 8 bases are a match to TRBD1. V shed 4 bases and J 6 bases; nucleotides not matched to a gene: 13. The CDR3 length is 16 residues. The germline V gene has CDR1 MNHNS and CDR2 SASEGT.

The genes are TRBV7-9 and TRBJ1-1; 7 positions agree with TRBD1. Trimming at V came to 6 bases and at J to 4 bases, leaving 11 bases not matched to a gene. Germline loops: CDR1 SEHNR, CDR2 FQNEAQ (reference sequence). This CDR3 is 15 amino acids long. The CDR3, as DNA: TGTGCCAGCAGTCCTATCAGGGGGTTGAGCACTGAAGCTTTCTTT. Amino acids: CASSPIRGLSTEAFF.

The chain carries TRBV7-8 and TRBJ2-3; 9 nucleotides match TRBD1. Germline CDR1 reads SGHVS; CDR2 reads FQNEAQ. The CDR3 runs 15 residues. J gave up 4 bases and V 5 bases, and 7 bases lay outside the gene matches. Here the CDR3 reads CASSISGQGSDTQYF. CDR3 in DNA: TGTGCCAGCAGCATTAGCGGACAGGGGTCAGATACGCAGTATTTT.

The CDR3 sequence is CASSRHSGMETQYF. The CDR3 DNA is TGTGCCAGCAGCCGTCACAGCGGAATGGAGACCCAGTACTTC. The J gene is TRBJ2-5, the V gene TRBV28; D may be TRBD2 (5 bases). Germline lookup yields CDR1 MDHEN and CDR2 SYDVKM. This CDR3 is 14 amino acids long. V lost 6 bases to trimming and J lost 5 bases, with 16 bases between them.

The CDR3 is CAIGQGGGYTF. The CDR3 nucleotides read TGTGCCATCGGCCAGGGGGGCGGCTACACCTTC. The chain is built from TRBV10-3 and TRBJ1-2; TRBD1 matches at 7 bases. This CDR3 is 11 amino acids long. Trimming cost V 8 bases and J 8 bases; bases outside gene matches: 5. Germline CDR1 reads ENHRY; CDR2 reads SYGVKD.

V and J are TRBV6-5 and TRBJ1-2, with a weak D call TRBD1 (5 bases). This CDR3 is 14 amino acids long. Germline-derived CDR1 and CDR2 are MNHEY and SVGAGI. The V end was cut by 0 bases, the J end by 8 bases, with 13 bases between. The CDR3 loop reads CASSYSGRVRGYTF. DNA for the CDR3: TGTGCCAGCAGTTACTCGGGCAGGGTGAGAGGCTACACCTTC.

V and J are TRBV27 and TRBJ2-7; 9 bases fit TRBD1. CDR3 size: 14 residues. With 5 bases clipped from V and 1 base from J, the junction kept 3 bases outside the gene matches. Germline assignment: CDR1 MNHEY and CDR2 SMNVEV (reference sequence). In DNA, the CDR3 is TGTGCCAGCAGTGCCGGGACAGGGTCCTACGAGCAGTACTTC. Its protein product is CASSAGTGSYEQYF.

The gene calls are TRBV5-5 and TRBJ1-5; 8 nucleotides match TRBD1. Germline V gene sequence: CDR1 SGHKS, CDR2 YYEKEE (reference sequence). V dropped 5 bases and J dropped 7; count of bases not matched to a gene: 11. The CDR3 consists of 15 residues. In DNA, the CDR3 is TGTGCCAGCAGTCGGACAGGGCTGGGAGGACAGCCCCAGCATTTT. It translates to CASSRTGLGGQPQHF.

V and J are TRBV28 and TRBJ2-7, with D unclear. V lost 5 bases and J 5 bases, leaving 25 bases between the germline ends. The CDR3 covers 17 residues. CDR1 and CDR2 from the germline V gene are MDHEN and SYDVKM. The CDR3, as DNA: TGTGCCAGCAGTCTCTCGATCATACAGCCCGTTCGGAACGAGCAGTACTTC. It is translated as CASSLSIIQPVRNEQYF.

The chain couples TRBV15 to TRBJ2-3; D is unresolved. The V end lost 1 base, the J end lost 2 bases, and 10 bases lay between the germline ends. Germline V gives CDR1 LNHNV, CDR2 YYDKDF (reference sequence). This CDR3 has 15 residues. The CDR3 bases are TGTGCCACCAGCAGAGGACACCAATACACAGATACGCAGTATTTT. This translates into CATSRGHQYTDTQYF.

The chain has TRBV29-1 and TRBJ2-7; a weak D match, TRBD2 (6 bases). The CDR3 is made up of 11 amino acids. Trimming cost V 4 bases and J 6 bases, with 10 bases left between them. Germline CDR1 and CDR2: SQVTM and ANQGSEA. The CDR3: CSVAQGGEQYF. For the CDR3, the DNA is TGCAGCGTTGCGCAGGGAGGCGAGCAGTACTTC.

The CDR3 protein is CASSPDRPLAGSYNEQFF. In DNA form, the CDR3 reads TGTGCCAGCAGCCCGGACCGACCCCTAGCGGGGTCCTACAATGAGCAGTTCTTC. The J gene is TRBJ2-1, the V gene TRBV27; the match to TRBD2 covers 9 bases. The junction had 13 bases not matched to a gene; V was cut back by 6 bases and J by 1 base. Germline assignment: CDR1 MNHEY and CDR2 SMNVEV (reference sequence). The CDR3 runs to 18 residues.

The chain employs TRBV30 and TRBJ2-2, with D possibly being TRBD2 (5 bases). The CDR3 has 13 residues. Germline V gene data show CDR1 as GTSNPN and CDR2 as SVGIG (reference sequence). The V end was cut by 0 bases, the J end by 5 bases, with 7 bases between. The CDR3 loop reads CAWSVRGTGELFF. The CDR3 DNA follows: TGTGCCTGGAGTGTACGGGGTACCGGGGAGCTGTTTTTT.

About this clone itself: Other DNA sequences in the same sample also yield this CDR3. The chain has TRBV5-1 and TRBJ1-2; D unclear. Germline lookup yields CDR1 SGHRS and CDR2 YFSETQ. This CDR3 is 13 amino acids long. Trimming removed 0 bases at V and 2 bases at J, with 5 bases between. The CDR3 DNA follows: TGCGCCAGCAGCTTGGGCGGGAACTATGGCTACACCTTC. Translating it yields CASSLGGNYGYTF.

The V gene is TRBV2, the J gene TRBJ2-1; 10 bases line up with TRBD2. With V trimmed by 6 bases and J by 7 bases, 6 bases remained unmatched. The CDR3 contains 14 residues. Germline CDR1 and CDR2: SNHLY and FYNNEI. This CDR3 is CASRQREGPNEQFF. The CDR3 coding sequence is TGTGCCAGCAGGCAGCGGGAGGGCCCTAATGAGCAGTTCTTC. The full variable domain, completed using reference TRBV2 and TRBJ2-1, is EPEVTQTPSHQVTQMGQEVILRCVPISNHLYFYWYRQILGQKVEFLVSFYNNEISEKSEIFDDQFSVERPDGSNFTLKIRSTKLEDSAMYFCASRQREGPNEQFFGPGTRLTVL.

This clone was found once. The DNA for the CDR3 is TGTGCCAGCAGGGACAGGGTCCGGTATGGCTACACCTTC. This encodes CASRDRVRYGYTF. The genes are TRBV28 and TRBJ1-2, with 8 nucleotides matching TRBD1. V was pared by 6 bases and J by 5 bases, with 5 bases of the junction left unmatched. Germline CDR1 and CDR2: MDHEN and SYDVKM. This CDR3 spans 13 amino acids.